These T cell receptor beta chains were read from a single sample in a study of T cell repertoires in cytomegalovirus infection. What these receptors recognize is not known. TCRdb reprocessed the reads with MiXCR, giving one entry per CDR3 protein. Of 110,000 or so distinct CDR3 sequences in the sample, roughly 31% were seen once. The sample was CD8+ T cells from cultured PBMCs, taken from culture after CMV antigen stimulation. The receptors stem from a human donor in good health (CMV status not recorded). Some clones in this sample may be carry-over from other donors' samples. Both conserved end residues are part of each CDR3. D genes are given only for firm matches. Part of the rows lack a size; the others show once, few, many or a class for expanded clones.

J gene,V gene,clone size,D gene,CDR3 protein,CDR3 DNA
TRBJ1-2,TRBV6-2/TRBV6-3,.,.,CASTTGGNYGYTF,TGTGCCAGCACCACGGGAGGTAACTATGGCTACACCTTC
TRBJ2-7,TRBV20-1,once,TRBD1,CSASNRDRAYYEQYF,TGCAGTGCTAGTAACCGGGACAGGGCCTACTACGAGCAGTACTTC
TRBJ2-4,TRBV28,few,.,CASSSSYVRDILAKNIQYF,TGTGCCAGCAGCTCCTCATACGTCCGGGACATCCTAGCCAAAAACATTCAGTACTTC
TRBJ1-6,TRBV20-1,few,TRBD1,CSATRDSNSPLHF,TGCAGTGCAACCCGGGACAGTAATTCACCCCTCCACTTT
TRBJ2-7,TRBV6-1,few,TRBD1,CASSEASGTGDEQYF,TGTGCCAGCAGTGAAGCTTCCGGGACAGGGGACGAGCAGTACTTC
TRBJ1-2,TRBV6-4,many,.,CASTFDAALGYGYTF,TGTGCCAGCACTTTTGACGCGGCACTGGGCTATGGCTACACCTTC
TRBJ1-1,TRBV28,few,.,CASSLPIRLGEAFF,TGTGCCAGCAGTTTACCTATAAGGCTGGGTGAAGCTTTCTTT
TRBJ1-2,TRBV10-3,.,TRBD1,CAISSDRDYGYTF,TGTGCCATCAGTAGTGACAGGGACTATGGCTACACCTTC
TRBJ1-1,TRBV4-1,few,.,CASSQEGVEGGTEAFF,TGCGCCAGCAGCCAAGAGGGAGTTGAGGGGGGCACTGAAGCTTTCTTT
TRBJ2-7,TRBV5-4,.,TRBD2,CASSRGTSAPDEQYF,TGTGCCAGCAGCAGGGGAACTAGCGCGCCTGACGAGCAGTACTTC
TRBJ1-1,TRBV27,.,.,CASSLGGSWMNTEAFF,TGTGCCAGCAGTTTAGGGGGCAGCTGGATGAACACTGAAGCTTTCTTT
TRBJ1-5,TRBV19,many,.,CASSGSDGINQPQHF,TGTGCCAGTTCCGGGTCAGACGGCATCAATCAGCCCCAGCATTTT
TRBJ2-3,TRBV28,few,.,CASRGGEVTDTQYF,TGTGCCAGCAGAGGCGGGGAGGTCACAGATACGCAGTATTTT
TRBJ1-1,TRBV19,.,.,CATKTVTNTEAFF,TGTGCCACAAAGACAGTTACGAACACTGAAGCTTTCTTT
TRBJ1-5,TRBV28,many,.,CASSLGGRGNQPQHF,TGTGCCAGCAGTTTAGGAGGGAGAGGTAATCAGCCCCAGCATTTT
TRBJ1-5,TRBV6-5,few,TRBD1,CASRQGANQPQHF,TGTGCCAGCCGACAGGGTGCTAATCAGCCCCAGCATTTT
TRBJ1-5,TRBV28,.,.,CASSLTGPLGFQPQHF,TGTGCCAGCAGTTTAACAGGGCCCCTCGGGTTCCAGCCCCAGCATTTT
TRBJ1-4,TRBV4-2,.,.,CASSQAETGGGGEKLFF,TGTGCCAGCAGCCAAGCCGAGACGGGGGGCGGGGGTGAAAAACTGTTTTTT
TRBJ1-1,TRBV19,.,.,CASRGWMADPNTEAFF,TGTGCCAGTAGGGGGTGGATGGCTGACCCGAACACTGAAGCTTTCTTT
TRBJ2-2,TRBV2,few,.,CASSEVPRGPGELFF,TGTGCCAGCAGTGAAGTTCCGCGGGGGCCCGGGGAGCTGTTTTTT
TRBJ1-1,TRBV2,.,TRBD1,CARRDRLDTEAFF,TGTGCCAGACGGGACAGGCTCGACACTGAAGCTTTCTTT
TRBJ1-5,TRBV10-2,many,TRBD1,CASSESIRTGYQPQHF,TGCGCCAGCAGTGAGTCGATAAGGACAGGATATCAGCCCCAGCATTTT
TRBJ2-1,TRBV7-9,.,.,CASSLERGPLGSYNEQFF,TGTGCCAGCAGCTTAGAACGGGGTCCGCTTGGCTCCTACAATGAGCAGTTCTTC
TRBJ1-2,TRBV12-3/TRBV12-4,.,.,CASSLEWSNYGYTF,TGTGCCAGCAGTTTGGAGTGGTCTAACTATGGCTACACCTTC
TRBJ2-1,TRBV6-1,few,.,CASIRSPGWQDSYNEQFF,TGTGCCAGCATTCGCTCCCCAGGGTGGCAGGACTCCTACAATGAGCAGTTCTTC
TRBJ2-7,TRBV4-1,.,TRBD2,CASSQESGNSYEQYF,TGCGCCAGCAGCCAAGAGAGCGGGAACTCCTACGAGCAGTACTTC
TRBJ2-7,TRBV7-8,few,TRBD2,CASSLEASGGYEQYF,TGTGCCAGCAGCTTAGAAGCTAGCGGGGGATACGAGCAGTACTTC
TRBJ1-2,TRBV12-5,few,.,CASGLDPASLYGYTF,TGTGCTAGTGGTTTGGACCCGGCGTCCCTCTATGGCTACACCTTC
TRBJ2-2,TRBV27,.,TRBD1,CASSLGDRAIGELFF,TGTGCCAGCAGTTTAGGGGACAGAGCAATCGGGGAGCTGTTTTTT
TRBJ2-1,TRBV6-6,.,TRBD2,CASSYFKGLADEQFF,TGTGCCAGCAGTTACTTTAAGGGACTAGCCGATGAGCAGTTCTTC
TRBJ2-3,TRBV5-4,few,TRBD2,CASSLGLAGPTDTQYF,TGTGCCAGCAGCCTGGGACTAGCGGGGCCCACAGATACGCAGTATTTT
TRBJ2-1,TRBV6-4,.,.,CASSPGLGVDEQFF,TGTGCCAGCAGTCCAGGTTTGGGGGTGGATGAGCAGTTCTTC
TRBJ2-7,TRBV28,.,.,CASSYATLYEQYF,TGTGCCAGCAGTTACGCCACCCTCTACGAGCAGTACTTC
TRBJ2-4,TRBV6-5,few,.,CASSYSIGHKNIQYF,TGTGCCAGCAGTTACTCGATAGGACACAAAAACATTCAGTACTTC
TRBJ2-5,TRBV7-6,few,.,CASSLPGQQEWGEPPTHPQETQYF,TGTGCCAGCAGCTTACCGGGACAGCAAGAGTGGGGGGAACCGCCTACTCATCCACAAGAGACCCAGTACTTC
TRBJ2-2,TRBV11-3,.,.,CASSYGTPGELFF,TGTGCCAGCAGCTACGGGACCCCCGGGGAGCTGTTTTTT
TRBJ2-7,TRBV7-9,.,TRBD1,CASSLAGQGAAGEQYF,TGTGCCAGCAGCTTAGCCGGGCAGGGGGCGGCGGGGGAGCAGTACTTC
TRBJ2-1,TRBV10-3,many,.,CAISDLERGRLYNEQFF,TGTGCCATCAGTGACTTGGAAAGGGGCCGGCTATACAATGAGCAGTTCTTC
TRBJ2-5,TRBV27,.,TRBD1,CASGTGGFGTQYF,TGTGCCAGTGGGACAGGGGGGTTCGGGACCCAGTACTTC
TRBJ2-7,TRBV5-1,once,.,CASSLLIGETSYEQYF,TGCGCCAGCAGCTTGTTAATAGGGGAGACGTCCTACGAGCAGTACTTC
TRBJ2-1,TRBV4-1,.,.,CASSPYTGSGSYNEQFF,TGCGCCAGCAGCCCCTACACGGGATCTGGGTCCTACAATGAGCAGTTCTTC
TRBJ1-5,TRBV6-6,.,.,CASSYFSGDQPQHF,TGTGCCAGCAGTTACTTCTCGGGGGATCAGCCCCAGCATTTT
TRBJ2-1,TRBV7-7,.,.,CASSLEEYRDSTNEQFF,TGTGCTAGCAGCTTAGAAGAGTACCGGGACTCGACTAATGAGCAGTTCTTC
TRBJ2-3,TRBV4-3,.,.,CASSPAMGTDTQYF,TGCGCCAGCAGCCCTGCCATGGGGACAGATACGCAGTATTTT
TRBJ2-2,TRBV4-1,.,.,CASSHQGGYTGELFF,TGCGCCAGCAGCCACCAGGGCGGGTACACCGGGGAGCTGTTTTTT
TRBJ2-3,TRBV14,few,.,CASSPQTEDTQYF,TGTGCCAGCAGCCCTCAGACGGAAGATACGCAGTATTTT
TRBJ2-7,TRBV20-1,.,.,CSAIYEGHYEQYF,TGCAGTGCTATTTACGAGGGCCACTACGAGCAGTACTTC
TRBJ2-6,TRBV6-1,few,.,CASSRADGSSGANVLTF,TGTGCCAGCAGTCGGGCCGACGGGAGCTCTGGGGCCAACGTCCTGACTTTC
TRBJ2-7,TRBV6-5,.,.,CASSLDRSSSYEQYF,TGTGCCAGCAGTTTAGACAGGTCCAGCTCCTACGAGCAGTACTTC
TRBJ2-1,TRBV7-9,few,.,CASSPGQYPYNEQFF,TGTGCCAGCAGCCCTGGACAATATCCCTACAATGAGCAGTTCTTC